Each of the 31 T cell receptor beta chains below was sequenced from the same sample in a study of blood T cells in healthy people across ages. Sample-barcoded 5' priming and a J-beta primer mix drove a second PCR of about 7 to 11 cycles. TCRdb re-called the 5' RACE reads through MiXCR, storing one row per CDR3 protein. The table lists about 1,400,000 distinct CDR3 sequences, roughly 64% of them singletons, with under 8.5% in the top ten. Sequencing was carried out using blood. The receptors shown here come from a man between 18 and 29 years old in good health.

This clonotype was recorded only once. The CDR3 DNA reads as TGTGCCAGCAGCCAGCGGACTATCAAAGGGGGGGATACGCAGTATTTT. It encodes CASSQRTIKGGDTQYF. The chain recombines TRBV4-2 with TRBJ2-3; possibly TRBD1 or TRBD2 for D (6 bases each). The CDR3 consists of 16 residues. V lost 3 bases and J 6 bases, leaving 19 bases between the germline ends. Per the germline V gene, CDR1 is LGHNA and CDR2 is YNFKEQ.

There are a few counts of this clonotype. V gene TRBV6-4 combines with J gene TRBJ2-4; no clear D. TRBJ2-7 matches the DNA end more closely, so the J call is doubtful. CDR1 and CDR2 from the germline V gene are MRHNA and SNTAGT. This CDR3 contains 13 residues. CDR3 loop: CASSTRVTYEQYF. The DNA for the CDR3 is TGTGCCAGCAGTACCCGCGTAACCTACGAGCAGTACTTC.

This sequence joins TRBV20-1 and TRBJ2-2, with D perhaps being TRBD1 or TRBD2 (5 bases each). With 0 bases removed from V and 4 bases from J, the gap between germline ends came to 15 bases. Germline V CDR1 and CDR2: DFQATT, SNEGSKA (reference sequence). There are 16 residues in the CDR3. The CDR3 DNA sequence: TGCAGTGCTAGAGATATAACGGGGACCTTCACCGGGGAGCTGTTTTTT. Translated, it gives CSARDITGTFTGELFF.

This clonotype was observed once. The chain carries TRBV15 and TRBJ2-7; D unclear. The CDR3 has 13 residues. Germline-derived CDR1 and CDR2 are LNHNV and YYDKDF (reference sequence). V lost 0 bases, J lost 8 bases, and 11 bases lay in between. The DNA of the CDR3 is TGTGCCACCAGCAGAGATCGGCAGATGAAGCAGTACTTC. Translation gives CATSRDRQMKQYF.

This chain links TRBV20-1 with TRBJ2-3; the match to TRBD2 covers 8 bases. The ends lost 6 bases at V and 4 bases at J; junction bases unmatched: 18. The CDR3 is 17 residues long. Germline assignment: CDR1 DFQATT and CDR2 SNEGSKA (reference sequence). The DNA for the CDR3 is TGCAGTGCCGAGGGGCTAGCGGGTCCGGAAGAGGCAGATACGCAGTATTTT. Amino acid sequence: CSAEGLAGPEEADTQYF.

This clonotype was counted once. A junction boundary mismatches the germline segment, possibly from a read error. The rearrangement uses TRBV4-2 and TRBJ2-6, with TRBD1 as a possible D gene (5 bases). The CDR3 runs 16 residues. Germline V gene lookup returns CDR1 LGHNA and CDR2 YNFKEQ. CDR3 bases: TGTGCCAGCAGCCAAGAGGCCAGCTCTGGGGCCAACGGCCTGACTTTC. This gives the protein CASSQEASSGANGLTF.

This clonotype was seen a handful of times. The CDR3 DNA sequence: TGTGCCAGCAGCCGTCTGGGCAGCGGGGAAAAACTGTTTTTT. This codes for CASSRLGSGEKLFF. The genes are TRBV6-1 and TRBJ1-4; D remains unclear. V dropped 6 bases and J dropped 8 bases, with 16 bases sitting between them. Per the germline V gene, CDR1 is MNHNS and CDR2 is SASEGT. CDR3 length: 14 residues.

The chain carries TRBV10-3 and TRBJ1-2; D might be TRBD1 (5 bases). Looked up from germline, CDR1 is ENHRY and CDR2 is SYGVKD. Trimming stripped 3 bases from V and 5 bases from J, with 13 bases between. This CDR3 has 14 amino acids. This chain's CDR3 is CAISEYGTTYGYTF. DNA for the CDR3: TGTGCCATCAGTGAATATGGGACCACGTATGGCTACACCTTC.

V and J are TRBV5-1 and TRBJ1-1, with TRBD1 matching 9 bases. This CDR3 spans 13 amino acids. Germline V gives CDR1 SGHRS, CDR2 YFSETQ. The trim removed 3 bases at V and 8 bases at J, leaving 5 bases unmatched. This CDR3 reads CASSWTGTGEAFF. CDR3 nucleotides: TGCGCCAGCAGCTGGACCGGGACAGGGGAAGCTTTCTTT.

The rearrangement joins TRBV27 to TRBJ2-6; D not certain. CDR1 is MNHEY and CDR2 is SMNVEV in the germline V gene (reference sequence). There are 14 residues in the CDR3. Trimming took 3 bases from V and 12 from J, leaving 15 bases between them. The CDR3, as DNA: TGTGCCAGCAGTTTTATTTTCCAAGCCTCCGTCCTGACTTTC. Its protein product is CASSFIFQASVLTF.

The chain employs TRBV11-2 and TRBJ1-4; no firm D call. Germline V lookup: CDR1 SGHAT, CDR2 FQNNGV. The germline V and J ends were trimmed by 5 bases and 4 bases, with 11 bases remaining between them. This CDR3 has 14 residues. DNA for the CDR3: TGTGCCAGCAGCGCCCGGGTCGGTAATGAAAAACTGTTTTTT. Translation gives CASSARVGNEKLFF.

The rearrangement links TRBV27 to TRBJ1-2, with a weak D call TRBD1 (6 bases). Looked up from germline, CDR1 is MNHEY and CDR2 is SMNVEV (reference sequence). This CDR3 spans 12 amino acids. V lost 5 bases to trimming and J lost 8 bases, with 12 bases between them. CDR3 DNA: TGTGCCAGCAGTCCCAACAGGGAGGGCTACACCTTC. Translation: CASSPNREGYTF.

The rearrangement uses TRBV18 and TRBJ1-6, with a tentative D call TRBD1 (6 bases). The CDR3 is 19 amino acids. Germline V CDR1 and CDR2: KGHSH, LQKENI. Between the trimmed V and J ends, which lost 0 bases and 7 bases, there was a span of 22 bases. CDR3 sequence: CASSPPRLDRSKGNSPLHF. CDR3 in DNA: TGTGCCAGCTCACCACCCCGACTTGACAGGTCAAAGGGGAATTCACCCCTCCACTTT.

V is TRBV12-5 and J is TRBJ2-3, with a weak D call TRBD1 (6 bases). Germline CDR1 is LGHNT and CDR2 is FRNRAP. The CDR3 totals 12 residues. For the CDR3, the DNA is TGTGCCCCGAACAGGGCGACGAATACGCAGTATTTT. Its protein product is CAPNRATNTQYF.

The V call is TRBV13, the J call TRBJ2-2, with no clear D. The CDR3 is 14 residues long. V dropped 8 bases and J dropped 0 bases, with 10 bases sitting between them. Germline values: CDR1 PRHDT, CDR2 FYEKMQ (reference sequence). CDR3 coding DNA: TGTGCCAGCTTACCGGCCTCGAACACCGGGGAGCTGTTTTTT. Protein: CASLPASNTGELFF.

The CDR3 DNA reads as TGTGCCACCAGTTCACCCGGGACTCAACTTCAAGAGACCCAGTACTTC. Its protein is CATSSPGTQLQETQYF. This sequence joins TRBV24-1 and TRBJ2-5, with D maybe TRBD2 (6 bases). There are 16 residues in the CDR3. Germline CDR1 reads KGHDR; CDR2 reads SFDVKD. V was shortened by 6 bases and J by 2 bases, with 18 bases between the two germline ends.

CDR3 loop: CASSSNLRGRSYEQYF. CDR3 bases: TGTGCCAGCAGCTCCAACCTCAGGGGGCGAAGCTACGAGCAGTACTTC. The V and J genes are TRBV11-2 and TRBJ2-7, with 8 bases aligning to TRBD1. The CDR3 sequence is 16 residues long. J gave up 3 bases and V 4 bases, and 11 bases lay outside the gene matches. Germline assignment: CDR1 SGHAT and CDR2 FQNNGV.

This chain connects TRBV20-1 to TRBJ1-1; no clear D gene. V lost 5 bases to trimming and J lost 2 bases, with 12 bases between them. The CDR3 sequence is 13 residues long. The V gene's germline CDR1 is DFQATT and CDR2 SNEGSKA (reference sequence). The CDR3 sequence is CSAPRNGNTEAFF. The DNA for the CDR3 is TGCAGTGCTCCCAGAAATGGAAACACTGAAGCTTTCTTT.

This chain uses TRBV27 with TRBJ2-1; D is undetermined. The J call may be wrong; the DNA end is better matched by TRBJ2-7. Germline V gene lookup returns CDR1 MNHEY and CDR2 SMNVEV (reference sequence). This CDR3 has 15 amino acids. Here the CDR3 DNA reads TGTGCCAGCGTATCTCCCCTAAATCCCTACAATGAGCAGTACTTC. Translating gives CASVSPLNPYNEQYF.

This sequence joins TRBV5-1 and TRBJ2-1; 10 bases map to TRBD2. Germline values: CDR1 SGHRS, CDR2 YFSETQ. The V segment lost 0 bases and the J segment 5 bases; nucleotides outside the gene matches: 5. The CDR3 loop spans 16 amino acids. DNA of the CDR3: TGCGCCAGCAGCTTGGTACTAGCGGGGACCCACAATGAGCAGTTCTTC. This sequence encodes CASSLVLAGTHNEQFF.

The V gene is TRBV27, the J gene TRBJ2-5, with 7 positions matching TRBD1. From germline, CDR1 is MNHEY and CDR2 SMNVEV (reference sequence). J gave up 11 bases and V 5 bases, and 11 bases lay outside the gene matches. The CDR3 runs 13 residues. CDR3 nucleotides: TGTGCCAGCAGTCCCGAAGGGGGCTGGGAGCAGTACTTC. This sequence encodes CASSPEGGWEQYF.

The CDR3 loop reads CASSLGGRDSYEQYF. CDR3 DNA sequence: TGTGCCAGCAGCTTAGGTGGAAGGGACTCCTACGAGCAGTACTTC. V gene TRBV7-9 combines with J gene TRBJ2-7; no clear D gene. With 1 base removed from V and 0 bases from J, the gap between germline ends came to 10 bases. Per the germline V gene, CDR1 is SEHNR and CDR2 is FQNEAQ (reference sequence). This CDR3 has 15 residues. Combining the CDR3 with reference TRBV7-9 and TRBJ2-7 gives the whole variable domain DTGVSQNPRHKITKRGQNVTFRCDPISEHNRLYWYRQTLGQGPEFLTYFQNEAQLEKSRLLSDRFSAERPKGSFSTLEIQRTEQGDSAMYLCASSLGGRDSYEQYFGPGTRLTVT.

The rearrangement uses TRBV29-1 and TRBJ2-7; 7 bases align to TRBD2. CDR1 and CDR2 (germline): SQVTM, ANQGSEA. V was clipped by 7 bases and J by 4 bases; unmatched bases: 16. This CDR3 is built from 15 residues. CDR3 nucleotides: TGCAGCGCCCGAGCGGGGCAACCTTTCGGATACGAGCAGTACTTC. This encodes CSARAGQPFGYEQYF.

J is TRBJ2-3 and V is TRBV20-1; D not resolved. V was cut by 4 bases and J by 8 bases, with 22 bases left in between. The V gene's germline CDR1 is DFQATT and CDR2 SNEGSKA (reference sequence). The CDR3 has 15 residues. The CDR3 spells CSATVGIPTFGTQYF. For the CDR3, the DNA is TGCAGTGCTACGGTGGGGATTCCGACCTTTGGTACGCAGTATTTT.

The chain joins TRBV6-6 to TRBJ2-5; no clear D. Germline loops: CDR1 MNHNY, CDR2 SVGAGI (reference sequence). This CDR3 region has 11 residues. Trimming pared 7 bases from V and 5 bases from J, leaving 8 bases between. The CDR3 here is CASTKEETQYF. CDR3 DNA sequence: TGTGCCAGCACCAAAGAGGAGACCCAGTACTTC.

This clonotype has just a few counts. Mismatch with germline at one junction end may stem from a read error. CDR3 nucleotides: TGTGCCAGCAGTTTAGTCGAGACTTTAATCGACTACGAGCAGTACTTC. This encodes CASSLVETLIDYEQYF. V gene TRBV7-9 combines with J gene TRBJ2-7; D uncertain. The CDR3 runs 16 residues. The V gene's germline CDR1 is SEHNR and CDR2 FQNEAQ (reference sequence).

This clonotype was seen a few times. The chain recombines TRBV29-1 with TRBJ2-1; TRBD2 is a possible D gene (6 bases). Trimming pared 1 base from V and 7 bases from J, leaving 14 bases between. Germline CDR1 and CDR2: SQVTM and ANQGSEA. This CDR3 has 14 residues. CDR3 nucleotide sequence: TGCAGCGTTGAAGGATCTAGTGGGGGGAATGAGCAGTTCTTC. Encoded protein: CSVEGSSGGNEQFF.

J is TRBJ1-2 and V is TRBV4-1, with 8 nucleotides matching TRBD1. V lost 1 base and J lost 8; bases outside the gene matches: 9. The CDR3 extends over 15 amino acids. In germline, CDR1 is MGHRA, CDR2 YSYEKL. The CDR3 sequence: CASSQGQGPERGYTF. The CDR3 DNA reads as TGCGCCAGCAGCCAAGGACAGGGGCCAGAAAGGGGCTACACCTTC.

The chain employs TRBV20-1 and TRBJ2-1; a weak D match, TRBD1 (5 bases). This CDR3 has 16 amino acids. Germline assignment: CDR1 DFQATT and CDR2 SNEGSKA (reference sequence). V lost 0 bases and J lost 3, with 15 bases in between. This CDR3 is CSARDGHLRDYNEQFF. Here the CDR3 DNA reads TGCAGTGCTAGAGATGGGCATCTCAGGGACTACAATGAGCAGTTCTTC.

This sequence joins TRBV19 and TRBJ1-2; 7 bases line up with TRBD1. The V and J ends lost 3 bases and 6 bases, in that order; junction bases with no gene match: 7. Germline V gene sequence: CDR1 LNHDA, CDR2 SQIVND (reference sequence). CDR3 length equals 14 residues. In nucleotides, the CDR3 is TGTGCCAGTAGTATCTTCCGGGACAGCCATGGCTACACCTTC. Translating gives CASSIFRDSHGYTF.

The chain carries TRBV4-2 and TRBJ1-2; 8 bases map to TRBD1. The CDR3 sequence is 15 residues long. Per the germline V gene, CDR1 is LGHNA and CDR2 is YNFKEQ. Germline trimming cut 0 bases from V and 5 bases from J; bases unmatched to any gene: 5. The CDR3, as DNA: TGTGCCAGCAGCCAAGACGAGGACAGGGATTATGGCTACACCTTC. Translated, it gives CASSQDEDRDYGYTF.